What follows describes a single T cell receptor beta chain. This could be a read error, since a much larger clone is one nucleotide away. The data belong to a study of response to subunit inactivated influenza vaccine. TCRdb reprocessed the RT-PCR reads with MiXCR, giving one entry per CDR3 protein. The sample has just over 300,000 distinct CDR3 sequences, 20% to 25% seen once. V lost 0 bases to trimming and J lost 1 base, with 7 bases between them. The germline gives CDR1 MGHDK, CDR2 SYGVNS. The CDR3 spans 15 residues. Sequenced material: PBMCs from blood, taken about 20 months after vaccination. This sequence was found in a man aged 50-75 years who received an inactivated influenza vaccine. The gene calls are TRBV25-1 and TRBJ1-3; D is uncertain. CDR3 region: CASSEYLGSGNTIYF. CDR3 DNA sequence: TGTGCCAGCAGTGAATATTTAGGATCTGGAAACACCATATATTTT.